Listed here is a single T cell receptor beta chain. Its target antigen remains unknown. It has no much larger one-base neighbor in the sample; base qualities were not kept. CDR1 is given as SNHLY and CDR2 as FYNNEI, both from the germline V gene. For this chain, trimming is 7 bases at the V end and 8 bases at the J end, and the number of junction bases without a gene match is 11. The CDR3 covers 15 residues, taking in both the cysteine and the phenylalanine. The only DNA kept is the CDR3, 45 bases in frame from the first base. High-throughput TCR beta sequencing profiled peripheral blood CD8+ and CD4+ T cells from healthy donors, Susac syndrome patients and multiple sclerosis patients. The multiple sclerosis controls were treatment-naive patients whose relapsing-remitting disease, either stable or active, fulfilled the revised McDonald criteria. CD8+ TEMRA cells were enriched by FACS, while bulk CD8+ and CD4+ T cells were purified by magnetic negative isolation. Blood was collected in EDTA tubes and processed within 24 hours, with PBMCs isolated through density gradient centrifugation. PBMCs destined for TCR sequencing were cryopreserved in liquid nitrogen and later thawed in a 37 °C water bath. Purity of sorted or isolated CD4+, CD8+ and CD8+ TEMRA cells was at least 90%.

This entry is derived from a study of CD8 T cells in Susac syndrome (dated by TCRdb to the late 2010s). For context, the study as a whole: The study used repertoire sequencing to test whether antigen drove CD8+ T cell activation and differentiation in Susac syndrome. The clonality of the CD8+ T cell repertoire was compared across over 10 healthy donors, about 14 Susac syndrome patients and around 16 multiple sclerosis patients. Broad study findings and their caveats: The TCR sequencing and HLA analysis was acknowledged to have included a relatively small number of individuals.

RNA was extracted using the RNeasy kit, and 0.5 to 1 microgram was reverse transcribed with random hexamers. TCR beta CDR3 regions were amplified with the immunoSEQ multiplex PCR assay covering 54 Vbeta and 13 Jbeta segments. PCR amplification bias was corrected using a synthetic template baseline for primer optimization and computational correction. The authors' pipeline ran thus. Reads were annotated to V, D and J genes according to IMGT and were analyzed with immunoSEQ Analyzer, with only productive sequences retained. Clonality was calculated as one minus the Shannon entropy normalized by log2 of the number of productive unique sequences. Public and private clones were assessed among the 100 most prevalent clones of each patient and control. Clones were defined as Susac-specific when absent from the healthy and MS cohorts, from about 1,100 published viral clones and from other ImmuneACCESS disease sequences. The public reads were quality trimmed at Q25 with fastp and then assembled into clones with MiXCR by TCRdb, keeping productive beta chains. Each entry merges the rows of one CDR3 protein and shows their most common DNA and genes. These V and J calls are TCRdb output, not the study's own analysis. In all, the sample holds around 300,000 distinct CDR3 sequences, and over 75% of those were seen once. The biggest ten clones account for around 0.2% of the sample.

The sequence joins TRBV2 to TRBJ2-1, with 10 bases aligning to TRBD1. The sequencing input was CD8+ T cells from PBMCs. The TCR comes from a human donor with multiple sclerosis. The DNA reads as follows: TGTGCCAGCACCGGTCCCGAGGGACAGGGGCATGAGCAGTTCTTC. It encodes CASTGPEGQGHEQFF.